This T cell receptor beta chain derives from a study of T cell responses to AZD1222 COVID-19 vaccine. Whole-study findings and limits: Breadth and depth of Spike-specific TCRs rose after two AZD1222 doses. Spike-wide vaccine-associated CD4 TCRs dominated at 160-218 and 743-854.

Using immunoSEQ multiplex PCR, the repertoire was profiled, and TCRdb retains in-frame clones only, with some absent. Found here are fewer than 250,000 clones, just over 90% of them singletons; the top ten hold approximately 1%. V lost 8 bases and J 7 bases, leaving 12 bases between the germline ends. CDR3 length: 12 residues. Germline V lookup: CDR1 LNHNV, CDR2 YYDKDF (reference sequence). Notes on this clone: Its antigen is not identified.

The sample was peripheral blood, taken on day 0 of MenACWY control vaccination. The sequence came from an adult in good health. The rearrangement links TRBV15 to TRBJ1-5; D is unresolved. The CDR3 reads CATGPARQPQHF. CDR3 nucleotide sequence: TGTGCCACCGGCCCGGCGCGACAGCCCCAGCATTTT. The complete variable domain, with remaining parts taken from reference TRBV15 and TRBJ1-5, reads DAMVIQNPRYQVTQFGKPVTLSCSQTLNHNVMYWYQQKSSQAPKLLFHYYDKDFNNEADTPDNFQSRRPNTSFCFLDIRSPGLGDTAMYLCATGPARQPQHFGDGTRLSIL.